This T cell receptor beta chain stems from a study of human T cells and chemical hapten exposure. Study-wide context: Small volume differences among pooled libraries mainly caused per-sample TCR yield variation.

This clonotype turned up a few times. V lost 5 bases to trimming and J lost 13 bases; unmatched junction nucleotides: 13. The CDR3 runs to 15 residues. The library tagged individual cDNA molecules with unique molecular identifiers. TCRdb re-called the reads through MiXCR, storing one row per CDR3 protein. Counted here are about 120,000 distinct CDR3 sequences, 8.5% occurring once; the ten biggest clones make up approximately 1.5%. The total RNA was obtained from whole blood that was not fractionated. The rearrangement joins TRBV12-3 or TRBV12-4 to TRBJ1-4, with 10 bases aligning to TRBD1. The sequenced sample was whole blood. The receptor's source is a human donor in good health. Some clones in this sample may be carry-over from other donors' samples. CDR3 nucleotide sequence: TGTGCCAGCAGTCCCCGGGGGACAGGGGATCGGCGACTGTTTTTT. Translated: CASSPRGTGDRRLFF.